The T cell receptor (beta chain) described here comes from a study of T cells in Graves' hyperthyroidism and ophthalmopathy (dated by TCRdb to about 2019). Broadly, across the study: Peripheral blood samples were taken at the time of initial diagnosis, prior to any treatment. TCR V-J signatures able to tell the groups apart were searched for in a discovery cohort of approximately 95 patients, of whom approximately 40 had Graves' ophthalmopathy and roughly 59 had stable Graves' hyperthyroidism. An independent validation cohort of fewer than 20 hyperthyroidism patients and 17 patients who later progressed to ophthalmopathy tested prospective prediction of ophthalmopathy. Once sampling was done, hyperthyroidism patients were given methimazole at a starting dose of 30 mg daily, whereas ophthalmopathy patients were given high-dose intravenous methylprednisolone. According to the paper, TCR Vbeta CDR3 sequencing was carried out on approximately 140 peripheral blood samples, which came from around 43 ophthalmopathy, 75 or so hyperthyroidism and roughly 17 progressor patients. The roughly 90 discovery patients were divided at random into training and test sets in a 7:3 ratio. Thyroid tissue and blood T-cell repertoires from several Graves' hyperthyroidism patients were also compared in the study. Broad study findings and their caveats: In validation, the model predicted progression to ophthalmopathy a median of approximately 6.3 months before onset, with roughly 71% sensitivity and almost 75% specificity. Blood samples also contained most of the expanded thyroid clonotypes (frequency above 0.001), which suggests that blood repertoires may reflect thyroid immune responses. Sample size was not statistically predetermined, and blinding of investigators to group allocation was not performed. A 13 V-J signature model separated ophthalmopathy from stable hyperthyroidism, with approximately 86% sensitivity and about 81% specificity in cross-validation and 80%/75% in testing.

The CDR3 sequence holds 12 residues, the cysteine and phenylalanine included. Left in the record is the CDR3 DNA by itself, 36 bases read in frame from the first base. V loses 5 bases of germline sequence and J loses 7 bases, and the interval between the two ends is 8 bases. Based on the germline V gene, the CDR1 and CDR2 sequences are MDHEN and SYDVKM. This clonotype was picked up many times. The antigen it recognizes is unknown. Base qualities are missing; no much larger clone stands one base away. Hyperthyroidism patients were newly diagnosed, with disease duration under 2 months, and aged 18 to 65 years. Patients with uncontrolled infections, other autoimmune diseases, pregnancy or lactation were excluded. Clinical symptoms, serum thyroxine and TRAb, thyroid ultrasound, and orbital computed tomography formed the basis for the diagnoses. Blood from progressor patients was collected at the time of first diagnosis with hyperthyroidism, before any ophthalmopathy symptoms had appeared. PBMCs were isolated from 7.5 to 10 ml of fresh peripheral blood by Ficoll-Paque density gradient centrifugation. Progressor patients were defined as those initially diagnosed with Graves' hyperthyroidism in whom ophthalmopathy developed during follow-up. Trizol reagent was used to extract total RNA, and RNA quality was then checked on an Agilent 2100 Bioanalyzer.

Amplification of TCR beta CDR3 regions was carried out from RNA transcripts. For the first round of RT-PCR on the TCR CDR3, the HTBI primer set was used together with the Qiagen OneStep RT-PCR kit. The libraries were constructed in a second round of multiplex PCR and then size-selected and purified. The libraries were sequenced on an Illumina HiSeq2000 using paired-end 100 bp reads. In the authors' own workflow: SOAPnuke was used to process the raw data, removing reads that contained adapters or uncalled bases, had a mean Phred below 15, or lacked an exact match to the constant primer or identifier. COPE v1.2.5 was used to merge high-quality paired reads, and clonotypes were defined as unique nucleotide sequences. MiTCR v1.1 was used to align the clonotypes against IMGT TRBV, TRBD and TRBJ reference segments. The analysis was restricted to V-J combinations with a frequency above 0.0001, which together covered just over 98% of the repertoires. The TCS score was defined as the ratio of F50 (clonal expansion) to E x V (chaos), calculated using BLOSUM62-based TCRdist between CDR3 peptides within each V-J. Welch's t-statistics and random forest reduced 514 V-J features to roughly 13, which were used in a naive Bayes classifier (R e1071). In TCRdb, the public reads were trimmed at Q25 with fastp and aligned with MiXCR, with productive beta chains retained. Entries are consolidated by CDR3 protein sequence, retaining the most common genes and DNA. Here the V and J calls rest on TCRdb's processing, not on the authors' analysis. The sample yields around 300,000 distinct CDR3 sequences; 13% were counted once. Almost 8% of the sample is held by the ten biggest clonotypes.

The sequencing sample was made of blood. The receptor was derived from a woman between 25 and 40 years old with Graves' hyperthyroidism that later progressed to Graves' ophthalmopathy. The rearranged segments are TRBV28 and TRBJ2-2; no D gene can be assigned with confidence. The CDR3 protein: CASSPLNGELFF. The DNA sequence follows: TGTGCCAGCAGTCCCCTAAACGGGGAGCTGTTTTTT.